This entry lists 19 T cell receptor beta chains sequenced from one sample in a study of OX40 agonist ivuxolimab in advanced cancers. The method was the immunoSEQ multiplex PCR assay. TCRdb carries this immuneACCESS record with in-frame sequences only. Its versions omit some clonotypes, under half of them owing to an unresolved V gene in the studies checked, with the rest unexplained. The sample table holds around 100,000 clones, of which almost 90% were seen once. The leading ten clones occupy roughly 0.16% of the sample. The sequenced sample was CD4+ or CD8+ T cells sorted from blood, obtained in a trial of the OX40 agonist ivuxolimab. These receptors were taken from an adult with an advanced solid tumor such as melanoma, head and neck, liver or kidney cancer.

V gene TRBV5-1 combines with J gene TRBJ2-7; possible D gene TRBD1, 6 bases. Trimming stripped 3 bases from V and 3 bases from J, with 13 bases between. The germline gives CDR1 SGHRS, CDR2 YFSETQ. This CDR3 has 14 amino acids. CDR3 nucleotides: TGCGCCAGCAGCTCAGACAGGCCCGACTACGAGCAGTACTTC. This codes for CASSSDRPDYEQYF.

About this clone: A junction end diverges from the germline sequence, so it may reflect a read error. The chain links TRBV6-1 to TRBJ1-6, with a tentative D call TRBD1 (5 bases). The germline V gene encodes CDR1 MNHNS and CDR2 SASEGT. The CDR3 spans 13 residues. Here the CDR3 reads CASRTDYYSPLHF. DNA of the CDR3: TGTGCCAGCAGGACAGACTATTATTCACCCCTCCACTTT.

This sequence joins TRBV5-1 and TRBJ1-2, with no clear D. This CDR3 has 13 residues. Trimming took off 0 bases at V and 4 bases at J, with 7 bases between the two ends. The germline CDR1 and CDR2 sequences are SGHRS and YFSETQ. CDR3 amino acids: CASSLGELYGYTF. The DNA of the CDR3 is TGCGCCAGCAGCTTGGGAGAGCTCTATGGCTACACCTTC. Filled out from reference TRBV5-1 and TRBJ1-2, the complete variable domain reads KAGVTQTPRYLIKTRGQQVTLSCSPISGHRSVSWYQQTPGQGLQFLFEYFSETQRNKGNFPGRFSGRQFSNSRSEMNVSTLELGDSALYLCASSLGELYGYTFGSGTRLTVV.

The chain couples TRBV5-5 to TRBJ2-7; 7 bases agree with TRBD2. The germline V gene encodes CDR1 SGHKS and CDR2 YYEKEE (reference sequence). V shed 1 base, J shed 1 base, and the junction held 5 bases outside the gene matches. The CDR3 totals 15 residues. CDR3 DNA: TGTGCCAGCAGCTTGTATGCGGGAGCGTCCTACGAGCAGTACTTC. Residues: CASSLYAGASYEQYF.

CDR3 sequence reads: CASSLDGGLQPQHF. Written as DNA, the CDR3 is TGTGCCAGCAGCTTAGATGGGGGACTCCAGCCCCAGCATTTT. The rearrangement links TRBV7-9 to TRBJ1-5; the D gene is possibly TRBD1 (5 bases). The V and J ends lost 1 base and 7 bases respectively, with 11 bases between them. This CDR3 is 14 amino acids long. Per the germline V gene, CDR1 is SEHNR and CDR2 is FQNEAQ (reference sequence).

This clone was observed a single time. V and J are TRBV6-1 and TRBJ2-5; D gene unclear. Trimming cost V 8 bases and J 4 bases, with 14 bases left between them. Looked up from germline, CDR1 is MNHNS and CDR2 is SASEGT. There are 13 residues in the CDR3. The CDR3 spells CASSPYGRETQYF. The CDR3 region has the DNA TGTGCCAGCTCCCCGTACGGTCGAGAGACCCAGTACTTC.

The chain recombines TRBV9 with TRBJ1-2; D unresolved. The V and J ends lost 0 bases and 8 bases respectively, with 11 bases between them. Germline CDR1 reads SGDLS; CDR2 reads YYNGEE. CDR3 length: 13 residues. The CDR3 is CASSVGAVRGYTF. DNA of the CDR3: TGTGCCAGCAGCGTAGGGGCAGTACGAGGCTACACCTTC.

V is TRBV4-2 and J is TRBJ2-7; D gene ambiguous. The CDR3 covers 16 residues. CDR1 is LGHNA, CDR2 YNFKEQ, per germline. Trimming removed 1 base from V and 5 bases from J, with 18 bases in between. DNA of the CDR3: TGTGCCAGCAGCCAAGCCTTAGCCGGATCTGAGCACGAGCAGTACTTC. Translated, it gives CASSQALAGSEHEQYF.

This CDR3 reads CASSNRVMSANYGYTF. The CDR3 DNA is TGTGCCAGCAGTAACCGGGTTATGTCGGCTAACTATGGCTACACCTTC. The chain couples TRBV7-2 to TRBJ1-2; D gene ambiguous. Deletions cut 6 bases from V and 0 bases from J, with 17 bases between. This CDR3 comprises 16 residues. Germline lookup yields CDR1 SGHTA and CDR2 FQGNSA.

The chain has TRBV11-2 and TRBJ2-1; D gene uncertain. Germline lookup yields CDR1 SGHAT and CDR2 FQNNGV. V was shortened by 4 bases and J by 6 bases, with 25 bases between the two germline ends. The CDR3 covers 18 residues. The CDR3 is CASSSKNSRPQGGNEQFF. Here the CDR3 DNA reads TGTGCCAGCAGCTCCAAAAACTCCAGACCCCAAGGCGGCAATGAGCAGTTCTTC.

A single count supports this clone. The gene calls are TRBV2 and TRBJ1-3; TRBD1 is a possible D gene (5 bases). V was pared by 6 bases and J by 0 bases, with 9 bases between. Germline lookup yields CDR1 SNHLY and CDR2 FYNNEI. CDR3 length: 14 amino acids. The CDR3 sequence is CASRGTVSGNTIYF. CDR3 in DNA: TGTGCCAGCAGAGGGACGGTCTCTGGAAACACCATATATTTT.

The rearrangement links TRBV11-2 to TRBJ2-1, with D perhaps TRBD2 (7 bases). This CDR3 spans 13 amino acids. Germline V gene lookup returns CDR1 SGHAT and CDR2 FQNNGV. Deletions cut 5 bases from V and 10 bases from J, with 15 bases between. The CDR3 DNA follows: TGTGCCAGCAGCAGAGGGGGGGGCCGGGAGCAGTTCTTC. Translation gives CASSRGGGREQFF.

The chain is built from TRBV6-4 and TRBJ2-1; D possibly corresponds to TRBD1 (7 bases). Trimming left V 0 bases short and J 13 bases short, with 19 bases between. Per the germline V gene, CDR1 is MRHNA and CDR2 is SNTAGT. The CDR3 has 15 amino acids. This chain's CDR3 is CASSDSATGRLAQFF. CDR3 DNA: TGTGCCAGCAGTGACTCCGCGACAGGGAGGTTAGCACAGTTCTTC.

The rearrangement links TRBV30 to TRBJ2-1; 8 nucleotides line up with TRBD2. The V gene end was trimmed by 5 bases and the J gene end by 0 bases; junction bases not matched to a gene: 9. The germline V gene encodes CDR1 GTSNPN and CDR2 SVGIG (reference sequence). This CDR3 contains 16 residues. As DNA, the CDR3 is TGTGCCTGGGCGTTAGGGGGGACTAGCTCCTACAATGAGCAGTTCTTC. Translating gives CAWALGGTSSYNEQFF.

This clone occurred once. This sequence joins TRBV28 and TRBJ2-3; 11 bases align to TRBD2. The trim removed 6 bases at V and 2 bases at J, leaving 7 bases unmatched. There are 16 residues in the CDR3. The germline V gene encodes CDR1 MDHEN and CDR2 SYDVKM. Here the CDR3 reads CASSSTTSGTTDTQYF. The CDR3 bases are TGTGCCAGCAGCTCCACGACTAGCGGGACCACAGATACGCAGTATTTT.

The chain has TRBV19 and TRBJ2-3, with 7 bases aligning to TRBD2. The germline V gene has CDR1 LNHDA and CDR2 SQIVND (reference sequence). The CDR3 loop spans 16 amino acids. J lost 2 bases, V lost 3 bases, and 8 bases had no gene match. The CDR3 coding sequence is TGTGCCAGTAGTATTCTGGGCGGGAGTATCACAGATACGCAGTATTTT. This gives the protein CASSILGGSITDTQYF.

The chain is built from TRBV19 and TRBJ1-2; possible D gene TRBD1, 5 bases. V was clipped by 5 bases and J by 8 bases, with 9 bases between them. Looked up from germline, CDR1 is LNHDA and CDR2 is SQIVND (reference sequence). The CDR3 spans 11 residues. The DNA of the CDR3 is TGTGCCAGTAGTCGGCAGGGAGGCTACACCTTC. It yields the protein CASSRQGGYTF.

Only a few counts were recorded for this clone. V is TRBV11-2 and J is TRBJ2-7; perhaps TRBD1 as D (6 bases). CDR1 is SGHAT, CDR2 FQNNGV, per germline. This CDR3 is 14 amino acids long. With 2 bases removed from V and 3 bases from J, the gap between germline ends came to 11 bases. Here the CDR3 reads CASSLRDTIYEQYF. DNA for the CDR3: TGTGCCAGCAGCTTAAGGGACACCATCTACGAGCAGTACTTC.

The chain combines TRBV19 with TRBJ1-2; D not resolved. The V end was cut by 7 bases, the J end by 7 bases, with 13 bases between. Germline V gene sequence: CDR1 LNHDA, CDR2 SQIVND (reference sequence). The CDR3 has 12 residues. The CDR3 DNA sequence: TGTGCCAGTACGGTCGGCCGCGTTGGCTACACCTTC. This translates into CASTVGRVGYTF.